What follows are 13 T cell receptor beta chains derived from one specimen sequenced in a study of post-analysis software for immune sequencing data. General study results and limits: TRBV5-6, TRBV5-1 and TRBV20-1 belonged to a set of roughly 5 TRBV segments that were more frequent in patients than controls.

Each TCR beta cDNA library carried unique molecular identifiers. TCRdb independently ran MiXCR on the PCR reads; one entry per CDR3 protein. The profile shows 750,000 to 950,000 distinct CDR3 sequences, around 53% of them singletons. These receptors lack a known antigen. Sequenced sample: blood. These receptors were obtained from a girl aged 5-17 years with multiple sclerosis.

The chain is built from TRBV14 and TRBJ1-1, with D perhaps TRBD1 (5 bases). V dropped 4 bases and J dropped 4 bases, with 13 bases sitting between them. CDR3 length: 14 amino acids. Per the germline V gene, CDR1 is SGHDN and CDR2 is FVKESK. CDR3: CASSPYVGATEAFF. In DNA, the CDR3 is TGTGCCAGCAGCCCCTACGTCGGGGCCACTGAAGCTTTCTTT.

The chain uses TRBV3-1 and TRBJ2-5; tentatively, D is TRBD1 or TRBD2 (5 bases each). Trimming took 5 bases from V and 0 from J, leaving 13 bases between them. Germline loops: CDR1 LGHDT, CDR2 YNNKEL (reference sequence). The CDR3 covers 15 residues. The CDR3 reads CASSAWDGYQETQYF. In DNA form, the CDR3 reads TGTGCCAGCAGCGCCTGGGACGGGTACCAAGAGACCCAGTACTTC.

The J gene is TRBJ2-3, the V gene TRBV29-1; 8 bases are shared with TRBD2. The CDR3 loop spans 13 amino acids. The trim removed 6 bases at V and 6 bases at J, leaving 8 bases unmatched. The germline gives CDR1 SQVTM, CDR2 ANQGSEA. CDR3 loop: CSVSGGGFDTQYF. The CDR3 region has the DNA TGCAGCGTCTCCGGGGGGGGATTTGATACGCAGTATTTT.

With respect to this clonotype: At one end the junction does not follow the germline gene, possibly because of a read error. The chain combines TRBV5-1 with TRBJ2-3, with 7 bases fitting TRBD2. In germline, CDR1 is SGHRS, CDR2 YFSETQ. This CDR3 has 17 amino acids. The CDR3 DNA reads TGCGGCAGCAGCCCACTGGCGGGCGGGGGAAGAACAGATACGCAGTATTTT. Residues: CGSSPLAGGGRTDTQYF.

The chain has TRBV20-1 and TRBJ2-7; 9 positions match TRBD1. The germline V gene has CDR1 DFQATT and CDR2 SNEGSKA (reference sequence). This CDR3 comprises 15 residues. After removal of 3 bases from V and 3 bases from J, the junction contained 9 bases not matched to a gene. This CDR3 reads CSASPPGQGFYEQYF. The CDR3 bases are TGCAGTGCTAGCCCACCGGGACAGGGTTTCTACGAGCAGTACTTC.

The chain uses TRBV9 and TRBJ2-7; 11 nucleotides align to TRBD2. The CDR3 has 14 amino acids. Germline V gene sequence: CDR1 SGDLS, CDR2 YYNGEE. V lost 3 bases and J lost 2; bases outside the gene matches: 1. The CDR3, as DNA: TGTGCCAGCAGCGGACTAGCGGGGCCCTACGAGCAGTACTTC. Translated: CASSGLAGPYEQYF.

The chain has TRBV29-1 and TRBJ1-4, with TRBD1 identical over 9 bases. Unmatched junction bases numbered 0, after V lost 6 bases and J lost 1 base. Germline CDR1 is SQVTM and CDR2 is ANQGSEA. The CDR3 length is 13 residues. The CDR3 bases are TGCAGCGTGGGACAGGGAACTAATGAAAAACTGTTTTTT. Its protein product is CSVGQGTNEKLFF.

This chain joins TRBV29-1 and TRBJ2-3; no clear D. Germline CDR1 is SQVTM and CDR2 is ANQGSEA. Deletions cut 0 bases from V and 5 bases from J, with 6 bases between. The CDR3 totals 12 residues. This CDR3 is CSVEDFLDTQYF. CDR3 nucleotides: TGCAGCGTTGAAGATTTCTTAGATACGCAGTATTTT.

The chain uses TRBV20-1 and TRBJ2-7; D uncertain. Germline V gene sequence: CDR1 DFQATT, CDR2 SNEGSKA (reference sequence). The CDR3 consists of 13 residues. V was trimmed by 6 bases and J by 6 bases, leaving 18 bases between them. In DNA, the CDR3 is TGCAGTGCAGCTGGTCCGGGTCTTACCGAGCAGTACTTC. Amino acid sequence: CSAAGPGLTEQYF.

The V call is TRBV6-5, the J call TRBJ1-1; D perhaps matches TRBD1 (5 bases). The CDR3 covers 14 residues. The V end was cut by 5 bases, the J end by 3 bases, with 13 bases between. CDR1 MNHEY and CDR2 SVGAGI come from the germline V gene. CDR3 protein: CASSILTGDTEAFF. CDR3 in DNA: TGTGCCAGCAGTATCCTAACAGGAGACACTGAAGCTTTCTTT.

The genes are TRBV5-1 and TRBJ1-1; 10 bases are shared with TRBD1. This CDR3 has 14 residues. The V segment lost 3 bases and the J segment 4 bases; nucleotides outside the gene matches: 3. Germline V CDR1 and CDR2: SGHRS, YFSETQ. As DNA, the CDR3 is TGCGCCAGCAGCTCGACAGGGGGCTCCACTGAAGCTTTCTTT. Protein sequence: CASSSTGGSTEAFF.

The V gene is TRBV20-1, the J gene TRBJ2-7; 13 bases fit TRBD2. Trimming took 5 bases from V and 5 from J; bases not matched to a gene: 12. The CDR3 extends over 16 amino acids. Per the germline V gene, CDR1 is DFQATT and CDR2 is SNEGSKA (reference sequence). CDR3 bases: TGCAGTGCTTCTGGGACTAGCGGGATAATGAGCGACGAGCAGTACTTC. Translated: CSASGTSGIMSDEQYF.

The rearrangement links TRBV7-8 to TRBJ1-4; D is ambiguous. Germline V gives CDR1 SGHVS, CDR2 FQNEAQ. V lost 0 bases and J 3 bases, leaving 14 bases between the germline ends. This CDR3 comprises 17 residues. The CDR3 loop is CASSLALGKGPNEKLFF. CDR3 in DNA: TGTGCCAGCAGCTTAGCCCTAGGCAAGGGTCCTAATGAAAAACTGTTTTTT.